The rows below give T cell receptor beta chains drawn from one sample of a study of regulatory T cells in long-lasting Graves disease. A single record per CDR3 protein comes from TCRdb applying MiXCR to the multiplex PCR reads. The sample lists about 440,000 distinct CDR3 sequences; 15% were seen once. The sample was also linked to a second study, of T cells in Graves' hyperthyroidism and ophthalmopathy.

The input for sequencing was peripheral blood mononuclear cells (PBMCs), taken at new diagnosis, from a patient treated with antithyroid drugs. The receptors stem from a woman between 25 and 40 years old with Graves disease. Each CDR3 is given with its conserved first and last residue. D genes are given only for firm matches. Some rows mark clone size as missing; the rest say once, few, many or name a class of expanded clone.

J,V,D,size,CDR3,DNA
TRBJ2-7,TRBV27,TRBD2,many,CASSPRRLAHSYEQYF,TGTGCCAGCAGTCCTCGGCGACTAGCGCACTCCTACGAGCAGTACTTC
TRBJ2-1,TRBV7-3,.,few,CASSSTPNEQFF,TGTGCCAGCAGCTCCACCCCCAATGAGCAGTTCTTC
TRBJ2-7,TRBV7-6,TRBD2,many,CASGLAGWNEQYF,TGTGCCAGCGGACTAGCGGGATGGAACGAGCAGTACTTC
TRBJ1-1,TRBV12-3/TRBV12-4,.,many,CASSLEGFTEAFF,TGTGCCAGCAGTTTAGAGGGGTTCACTGAAGCTTTCTTT
TRBJ1-3,TRBV28,.,few,CASNLGGGTGNTIYF,TGTGCCAGCAACCTCGGGGGGGGGACTGGAAACACCATATATTTT
TRBJ2-3,TRBV5-6,.,many,CASSFRGSADTQYF,TGTGCCAGCAGCTTTCGGGGGAGCGCAGATACGCAGTATTTT
TRBJ2-1,TRBV29-1,TRBD1,many,CSVPDRAYNEQFF,TGCAGCGTGCCGGACAGGGCCTACAATGAGCAGTTCTTC
TRBJ1-5,TRBV7-2,TRBD1,many,CASSLAGVDRVAQPQHF,TGTGCCAGCAGCTTAGCGGGTGTGGACAGGGTTGCTCAGCCCCAGCATTTT
TRBJ2-1,TRBV6-2/TRBV6-3,TRBD2,many,CASTPGEGFPLYNEQFF,TGTGCCAGCACCCCTGGGGAGGGGTTTCCCCTTTACAATGAGCAGTTCTTC
TRBJ2-3,TRBV12-3/TRBV12-4,.,many,CATHAQGPSTDTQYF,TGTGCCACCCACGCCCAGGGACCTAGCACAGATACGCAGTATTTT
TRBJ2-4,TRBV27,.,.,CASRISAKNIQYF,TGTGCCAGCAGGATAAGTGCCAAAAACATTCAGTACTTC
TRBJ1-5,TRBV20-1,TRBD1,many,CSASGQGNQPQHF,TGCAGTGCCTCGGGACAGGGCAATCAGCCCCAGCATTTT
TRBJ2-1,TRBV11-2,.,many,CASSLDEFSNEQFF,TGTGCCAGCAGCTTAGATGAGTTTTCCAATGAGCAGTTCTTC
TRBJ2-1,TRBV7-2,.,many,CASSLDRSHSYNEQFF,TGTGCCAGCAGCTTAGATCGCAGCCACTCCTACAATGAGCAGTTCTTC
TRBJ1-2,TRBV28,.,few,CASSRHGPRYGYTF,TGTGCCAGCAGTCGCCACGGACCACGGTATGGCTACACCTTC
TRBJ1-1,TRBV7-9,.,.,CASSAKGARRAEAFF,TGTGCCAGCAGCGCTAAAGGGGCGCGGAGGGCTGAAGCTTTCTTT
TRBJ2-1,TRBV5-1,TRBD1,.,CASSWNSGTVSYEQFF,TGCGCCAGCAGCTGGAACTCCGGGACAGTCTCCTACGAGCAGTTCTTC
TRBJ2-1,TRBV18,TRBD1,few,CASSAGQGKNNEQFF,TGTGCCAGCTCCGCGGGACAGGGGAAAAACAATGAGCAGTTCTTC
TRBJ2-1,TRBV29-1,TRBD1,many,CSVSPPGQSYNEQFF,TGCAGCGTTAGTCCCCCGGGACAGTCCTACAATGAGCAGTTCTTC
TRBJ2-7,TRBV11-1,.,many,CASSYERQNLYEQYF,TGTGCCAGCAGCTATGAGCGACAGAATCTTTACGAGCAGTACTTC
TRBJ1-1,TRBV6-5,TRBD1,few,CASSYPDRGGTEAFF,TGTGCCAGCAGTTACCCGGACAGGGGGGGCACTGAAGCTTTCTTT
TRBJ1-5,TRBV7-9,.,.,CASTVSDQPQHF,TGTGCCAGCACCGTCTCAGATCAGCCCCAGCATTTT
TRBJ1-5,TRBV6-1,TRBD1,.,CASSARQGIQPQHF,TGTGCCAGCAGTGCCCGACAGGGCATTCAGCCCCAGCATTTT
TRBJ2-1,TRBV5-4,.,few,CASSFVGQEQFF,TGTGCCAGCAGCTTTGTGGGGCAGGAGCAGTTCTTC
TRBJ2-3,TRBV2,TRBD2,many,CASWGTSGRRSTDTQYF,TGTGCCAGCTGGGGGACTAGCGGGAGGCGAAGCACAGATACGCAGTATTTT
TRBJ2-1,TRBV3-1,TRBD2,few,CASSQVIKREYNEQFF,TGCGCCAGCAGCCAAGTCATCAAGCGGGAATACAATGAGCAGTTCTTC
TRBJ1-1,TRBV20-1,.,.,CSASSGTEAFF,TGCAGTGCTAGTTCAGGGACTGAAGCTTTCTTT
TRBJ2-7,TRBV6-1,TRBD1,.,CASKRQGYEQYF,TGTGCCAGCAAACGACAGGGCTACGAGCAGTACTTC
TRBJ2-3,TRBV11-2,TRBD2,once,CASRLWPLRAGDTDTQYF,TGTGCCAGCAGGTTATGGCCCCTACGAGCGGGAGACACAGATACGCAGTATTTT